These 9 T cell receptor beta chains were all obtained from the same sample, sequenced in a study of blood T cells in healthy people across ages. Combining a sample-barcoded 5' primer with a J-beta primer mix, a second PCR ran for about 7 to 11 cycles. Via MiXCR, TCRdb re-called the 5' RACE reads, giving one row per CDR3 protein. This table has 1,500,000 or so distinct CDR3 sequences, around 40% appearing once. The sample was blood. The receptors stem from a woman younger than 35 in good health.

This clonotype has only a few counts. The chain links TRBV9 to TRBJ2-7; TRBD1 matches at 9 bases. Per the germline V gene, CDR1 is SGDLS and CDR2 is YYNGEE. This CDR3 contains 17 residues. The V and J ends lost 0 bases and 3 bases, in that order; junction bases with no gene match: 10. For the CDR3, the DNA is TGTGCCAGCAGCGTAGGGGACAGGGCGGTTTTTATCTACGAGCAGTACTTC. Its translation is CASSVGDRAVFIYEQYF.

The rearrangement links TRBV6-2 or TRBV6-3 to TRBJ2-7; D tentatively fits TRBD1 or TRBD2 (5 bases each). Germline V gives CDR1 MNHEY, CDR2 SVGEGT. The CDR3 sequence is 14 residues long. Deletions cut 0 bases from V and 6 bases from J, with 12 bases between. In nucleotides, the CDR3 is TGTGCCAGCAGTTACTCGATGGGGGTCTCCGAGCAGTACTTC. This encodes CASSYSMGVSEQYF.

This clonotype was seen a few times. The gene calls are TRBV12-3 or TRBV12-4 and TRBJ2-1, with 11 positions matching TRBD2. Germline trimming cut 7 bases from V and 10 bases from J; bases unmatched to any gene: 3. The CDR3 loop spans 12 amino acids. DNA of the CDR3: TGTGCCAGCACCTGGACTAGCGGGGAGCAGTTCTTC. It specifies CASTWTSGEQFF.

The chain recombines TRBV14 with TRBJ1-2; no definite D call. Looked up from germline, CDR1 is SGHDN and CDR2 is FVKESK. The germline V and J ends were trimmed by 5 bases and 0 bases, with 13 bases remaining between them. The CDR3 totals 15 residues. In nucleotides, the CDR3 is TGTGCCAGCAGCTTTTCTGGAGGAGCTAACTATGGCTACACCTTC. This sequence encodes CASSFSGGANYGYTF.

CDR3 residues: CASSWNDPGTDTQYF. The DNA of the CDR3 is TGTGCCAGCAGCTGGAATGACCCAGGCACAGATACGCAGTATTTT. The rearrangement links TRBV7-2 to TRBJ2-3; unclear D gene. The CDR3 totals 15 residues. CDR1 and CDR2 (germline): SGHTA, FQGNSA. Trimming left V 4 bases short and J 1 base short, with 12 bases between.

The chain is built from TRBV5-6 and TRBJ2-7; no reliable D call. Per the germline V gene, CDR1 is SGHDT and CDR2 is YYEEEE. The CDR3 length is 13 residues. V lost 2 bases and J lost 1, with 7 bases in between. The CDR3 protein is CASSFTVSYEQYF. CDR3 bases: TGTGCCAGCAGCTTCACGGTATCCTACGAGCAGTACTTC.

This chain joins TRBV12-5 and TRBJ2-1; D not certain. The CDR3 consists of 12 residues. Trimming left V 1 base short and J 5 bases short, with 3 bases between. The germline V gene encodes CDR1 LGHNT and CDR2 FRNRAP. CDR3 sequence reads: CASGLEDNEQFF. In DNA, the CDR3 is TGTGCTAGTGGTTTGGAAGACAATGAGCAGTTCTTC.

The V gene is TRBV27, the J gene TRBJ1-2, with TRBD1 as a possible D gene (5 bases). V lost 4 bases to trimming and J lost 6 bases, with 15 bases between them. The CDR3 extends over 14 amino acids. The germline gives CDR1 MNHEY, CDR2 SMNVEV (reference sequence). CDR3 nucleotides: TGTGCCAGCAGTTCCTTCGACAGTTATCATGGCTACACCTTC. Residues: CASSSFDSYHGYTF.

This clonotype was counted only a few times. At one end the junction does not follow the germline gene, possibly because of a read error. The rearrangement uses TRBV20-1 and TRBJ2-2, with D perhaps TRBD2 (7 bases). This CDR3 contains 15 residues. Germline V gene sequence: CDR1 DFQATT, CDR2 SNEGSKA (reference sequence). This chain's CDR3 is CSARDGGGGTGELFF. CDR3 nucleotides: TGCAGTGCTCGAGACGGGGGAGGGGGAACCGGGGAGCTGTTTTTT.